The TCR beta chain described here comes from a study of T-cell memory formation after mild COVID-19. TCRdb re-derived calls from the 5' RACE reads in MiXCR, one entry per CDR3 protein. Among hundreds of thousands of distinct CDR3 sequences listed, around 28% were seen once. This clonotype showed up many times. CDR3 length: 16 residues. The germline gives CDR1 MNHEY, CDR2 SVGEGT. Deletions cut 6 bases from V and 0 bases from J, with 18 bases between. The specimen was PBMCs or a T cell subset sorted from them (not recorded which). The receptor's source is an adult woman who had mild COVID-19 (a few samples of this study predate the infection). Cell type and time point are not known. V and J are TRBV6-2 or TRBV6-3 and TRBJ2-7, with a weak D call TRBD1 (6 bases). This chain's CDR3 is CASRWDKQRVSYEQYF. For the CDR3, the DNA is TGTGCCAGCAGATGGGACAAGCAACGAGTCTCCTACGAGCAGTACTTC.